Following are 22 T cell receptor beta chains from one sample sequenced in a study of cytomegalovirus exposure and HLA in healthy donors. Clones were sequenced by immunoSEQ multiplex PCR, and TCRdb holds only the in-frame ones, with some missing. This sample yields 190,000 or so clones, of which roughly 84% are seen a single time; 10% to 15% belongs to the top ten. Input material: PBMCs. These receptors came from a woman aged 25 to 39 in good health and CMV-seropositive.

The V call is TRBV6-6, the J call TRBJ2-3; D is perhaps TRBD1 (6 bases). Trimming took off 6 bases at V and 0 bases at J, with 13 bases between the two ends. CDR3 length equals 15 residues. Germline CDR1 and CDR2: MNHNY and SVGAGI (reference sequence). The CDR3: CASSLQGLSTDTQYF. The CDR3 DNA sequence: TGTGCCAGCAGCCTACAGGGCCTTAGCACAGATACGCAGTATTTT.

This chain links TRBV5-6 with TRBJ2-3; 7 nucleotides match TRBD2. The germline V gene has CDR1 SGHDT and CDR2 YYEEEE. Germline trimming cut 0 bases from V and 2 bases from J; bases unmatched to any gene: 9. This CDR3 has 17 amino acids. This CDR3 is CASSLGGSGLHTDTQYF. As DNA, the CDR3 is TGTGCCAGCAGCTTGGGCGGGAGTGGACTACACACAGATACGCAGTATTTT.

The V gene is TRBV13, the J gene TRBJ2-5; no clear D. This CDR3 comprises 12 residues. V was cut by 3 bases and J by 7 bases, with 9 bases left in between. The germline gives CDR1 PRHDT, CDR2 FYEKMQ (reference sequence). The CDR3 sequence is CASSLSPGTQYF. For the CDR3, the DNA is TGTGCCAGCAGCTTGTCCCCGGGGACCCAGTACTTC.

The chain carries TRBV5-1 and TRBJ2-2, with 9 positions matching TRBD1. V dropped 6 bases and J dropped 4; count of bases not matched to a gene: 7. Germline V gene sequence: CDR1 SGHRS, CDR2 YFSETQ. There are 15 residues in the CDR3. In DNA, the CDR3 is TGCGCCAGCACCCCGACAGGGGGAGTCACCGGGGAGCTGTTTTTT. It translates to CASTPTGGVTGELFF.

V gene TRBV28 combines with J gene TRBJ2-5; tentative D call: TRBD2 (6 bases). This CDR3 has 14 residues. V was shortened by 1 base and J by 0 bases, with 6 bases between the two germline ends. Germline assignment: CDR1 MDHEN and CDR2 SYDVKM. The CDR3: CASSLSSDQETQYF. CDR3 bases: TGTGCCAGCAGTTTATCTAGCGACCAAGAGACCCAGTACTTC.

This clone was recorded once. The CDR3 reads CASSEQLQETQYF. In nucleotides, the CDR3 is TGCGCCAGCAGTGAACAGCTCCAAGAGACCCAGTACTTC. The rearrangement joins TRBV10-2 to TRBJ2-5; D is undetermined. The germline V and J ends were trimmed by 3 bases and 1 base, with 6 bases remaining between them. Germline assignment: CDR1 WSHSY and CDR2 SAAADI. This CDR3 contains 13 residues.

The chain employs TRBV14 and TRBJ2-1; TRBD1 is a possible D gene (6 bases). From germline, CDR1 is SGHDN and CDR2 FVKESK. Trimming left V 0 bases short and J 5 bases short, with 11 bases between. This CDR3 region has 15 residues. The CDR3 nucleotides read TGTGCCAGCAGCCAAGACTGGACAGATGACAATGAGCAGTTCTTC. Protein product: CASSQDWTDDNEQFF.

The chain employs TRBV19 and TRBJ2-7; TRBD2 aligns across 7 bases. V was pared by 2 bases and J by 3 bases, with 1 base of the junction left unmatched. CDR1 LNHDA and CDR2 SQIVND come from the germline V gene (reference sequence). This CDR3 region has 13 residues. The chain's CDR3 is CASSITGGYEQYF. The CDR3 coding sequence is TGTGCCAGTAGTATAACGGGGGGCTACGAGCAGTACTTC.

The J gene is TRBJ2-7, the V gene TRBV13; TRBD2 might be the D (6 bases). Between the trimmed V and J ends, which lost 2 bases and 3 bases, there was a span of 14 bases. In germline, CDR1 is PRHDT, CDR2 FYEKMQ (reference sequence). This CDR3 is built from 15 residues. The CDR3 DNA follows: TGTGCCAGCAGCTTATCTACCGGGAGTTTCTACGAGCAGTACTTC. It codes for CASSLSTGSFYEQYF.

This clone showed up just a few times. This chain links TRBV29-1 with TRBJ1-1; 7 bases map to TRBD1. Germline CDR1 and CDR2: SQVTM and ANQGSEA. CDR3 length equals 12 residues. The V and J ends lost 8 bases and 3 bases, in that order; junction bases with no gene match: 6. CDR3: CSIWTGHTEAFF. The CDR3 nucleotides are TGCAGCATATGGACAGGCCACACTGAAGCTTTCTTT. The complete variable domain, with remaining parts taken from reference TRBV29-1 and TRBJ1-1, reads SAVISQKPSRDICQRGTSLTIQCQVDSQVTMMFWYRQQPGQSLTLIATANQGSEATYESGFVIDKFPISRPNLTFSTLTVSNMSPEDSSIYLCSIWTGHTEAFFGQGTRLTVV.

The chain combines TRBV27 with TRBJ2-3; D unresolved. CDR1 and CDR2 (germline): MNHEY, SMNVEV (reference sequence). The V gene lost 2 bases and the J gene lost 4 bases, with 13 bases spanning the gap. This CDR3 has 15 amino acids. The CDR3 region is CASSLTISVPDTQYF. CDR3 nucleotides: TGTGCCAGCAGTTTAACCATATCGGTTCCAGATACGCAGTATTTT.

This clone was seen just once. The chain uses TRBV2 and TRBJ2-1; D possibly corresponds to TRBD2 (5 bases). Trimming cost V 6 bases and J 6 bases, with 12 bases left between them. Germline V CDR1 and CDR2: SNHLY, FYNNEI. This CDR3 has 13 amino acids. The CDR3: CASRVSGPNEQFF. The CDR3 DNA reads TGTGCCAGCAGAGTAAGCGGCCCCAATGAGCAGTTCTTC.

The rearrangement joins TRBV2 to TRBJ2-3, with D maybe TRBD2 (6 bases). V lost 6 bases and J lost 1, with 8 bases in between. The CDR3 runs 13 residues. CDR1 and CDR2 (germline): SNHLY, FYNNEI. In DNA, the CDR3 is TGTGCCAGCAGGGCTAGCGGCACAGATACGCAGTATTTT. The encoded protein is CASRASGTDTQYF.

This clone was counted once. At the DNA level, this CDR3 is encoded by other sequences in the same sample as well. The chain joins TRBV9 to TRBJ2-2, with D unclear. Between the trimmed V and J ends, which lost 0 bases and 0 bases, there was a span of 3 bases. The CDR3 consists of 14 residues. Germline V gene lookup returns CDR1 SGDLS and CDR2 YYNGEE. The DNA for the CDR3 is TGTGCCAGCAGCGTAGTCGCGAACACCGGGGAGCTGTTTTTT. Residues: CASSVVANTGELFF.

The J gene is TRBJ2-7, the V gene TRBV13; a possible D gene is TRBD2 (6 bases). This CDR3 comprises 14 residues. V lost 7 bases and J lost 7, with 20 bases in between. Germline CDR1 is PRHDT and CDR2 is FYEKMQ (reference sequence). CDR3 sequence (DNA): TGTGCCAGCAACAGTCCGGGGACTGGCTCTGAGCAGTACTTC. This codes for CASNSPGTGSEQYF.

In this sample, this clone turned up once. The rearrangement joins TRBV11-2 to TRBJ2-1, with unresolved D. This CDR3 contains 16 residues. Trimming left V 5 bases short and J 0 bases short, with 14 bases between. The germline V gene encodes CDR1 SGHAT and CDR2 FQNNGV. CDR3 loop: CASSQLRSSSYNEQFF. Written as DNA, the CDR3 is TGTGCCAGCAGCCAGCTGAGGTCTAGCTCCTACAATGAGCAGTTCTTC. The variable domain in full, with the rest retrieved from reference TRBV11-2 and TRBJ2-1, is EAGVAQSPRYKIIEKRQSVAFWCNPISGHATLYWYQQILGQGPKLLIQFQNNGVVDDSQLPKDRFSAERLKGVDSTLKIQPAKLEDSAVYLCASSQLRSSSYNEQFFGPGTRLTVL.

V and J are TRBV28 and TRBJ1-5; maybe TRBD1 (5 bases). The CDR3 contains 15 residues. The germline CDR1 and CDR2 sequences are MDHEN and SYDVKM. Trimming shortened V by 2 bases and J by 2 bases, and 10 bases separated the two germline ends. The CDR3 bases are TGTGCCAGCAGTTTAGGGGCCTGGGGCAATCAGCCCCAGCATTTT. It specifies CASSLGAWGNQPQHF.

The chain uses TRBV19 and TRBJ1-2; D is unresolved. The CDR3 sequence is 12 residues long. V gave up 5 bases and J gave up 3 bases, with 7 bases separating them. In germline, CDR1 is LNHDA, CDR2 SQIVND (reference sequence). The CDR3 loop is CASSSRDYGYTF. As DNA, the CDR3 is TGTGCCAGTAGTTCGAGGGACTATGGCTACACCTTC. Full variable domain (missing parts from reference TRBV19 and TRBJ1-2): DGGITQSPKYLFRKEGQNVTLSCEQNLNHDAMYWYRQDPGQGLRLIYYSQIVNDFQKGDIAEGYSVSREKKESFPLTVTSAQKNPTAFYLCASSSRDYGYTFGSGTRLTVV.

This chain links TRBV5-4 with TRBJ1-2; D ambiguous. From germline, CDR1 is SGHNT and CDR2 YYREEE (reference sequence). The CDR3 spans 15 residues. Trimming removed 0 bases at V and 4 bases at J, with 13 bases between. The CDR3 DNA is TGTGCCAGCAGCTTGGGTAGAACAGAACTCTATGGCTACACCTTC. This codes for CASSLGRTELYGYTF.

The chain is built from TRBV2 and TRBJ2-1, with 13 bases that match TRBD2. The CDR3 loop spans 15 amino acids. Germline CDR1 SNHLY, CDR2 FYNNEI. The V segment lost 4 bases and the J segment 8 bases; nucleotides outside the gene matches: 5. This CDR3 reads CASSGRLAGGYEQFF. The DNA of the CDR3 is TGTGCCAGCAGTGGCCGACTAGCGGGGGGATATGAGCAGTTCTTC. Full variable domain (outside the CDR3, taken from reference TRBV2 and TRBJ2-1): EPEVTQTPSHQVTQMGQEVILRCVPISNHLYFYWYRQILGQKVEFLVSFYNNEISEKSEIFDDQFSVERPDGSNFTLKIRSTKLEDSAMYFCASSGRLAGGYEQFFGPGTRLTVL.

This chain joins TRBV27 and TRBJ2-7, with TRBD2 matching 9 bases. Trimming took 3 bases from V and 2 from J; bases not matched to a gene: 5. The CDR3 contains 15 residues. CDR1 MNHEY and CDR2 SMNVEV come from the germline V gene (reference sequence). The CDR3 coding sequence is TGTGCCAGCAGTTTCGCGGGAGGGCCTACCTACGAGCAGTACTTC. It encodes CASSFAGGPTYEQYF.

This chain uses TRBV27 with TRBJ2-1; D is possibly TRBD1 (6 bases). The CDR3 extends over 13 amino acids. Trimming pared 5 bases from V and 12 bases from J, leaving 17 bases between. CDR1 and CDR2 (germline): MNHEY, SMNVEV (reference sequence). The DNA of the CDR3 is TGTGCCAGCAGTCCCACGATCAGGGGCTGGCAGTTCTTC. Its protein product is CASSPTIRGWQFF.